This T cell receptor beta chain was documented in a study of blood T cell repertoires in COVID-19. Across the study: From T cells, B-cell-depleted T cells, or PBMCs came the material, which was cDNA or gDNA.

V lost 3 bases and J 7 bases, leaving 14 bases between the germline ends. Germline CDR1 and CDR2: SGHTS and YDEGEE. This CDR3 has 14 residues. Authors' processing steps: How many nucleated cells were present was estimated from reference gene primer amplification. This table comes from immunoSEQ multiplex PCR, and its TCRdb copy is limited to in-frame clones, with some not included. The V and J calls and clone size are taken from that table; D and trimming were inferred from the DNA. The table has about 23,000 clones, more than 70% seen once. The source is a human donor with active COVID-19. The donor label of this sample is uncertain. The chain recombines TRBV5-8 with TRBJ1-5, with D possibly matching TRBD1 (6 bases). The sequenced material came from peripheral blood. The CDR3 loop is CASSSTGNRQPQHF. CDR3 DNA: TGTGCCAGCAGCTCCACAGGGAACAGGCAGCCCCAGCATTTT.